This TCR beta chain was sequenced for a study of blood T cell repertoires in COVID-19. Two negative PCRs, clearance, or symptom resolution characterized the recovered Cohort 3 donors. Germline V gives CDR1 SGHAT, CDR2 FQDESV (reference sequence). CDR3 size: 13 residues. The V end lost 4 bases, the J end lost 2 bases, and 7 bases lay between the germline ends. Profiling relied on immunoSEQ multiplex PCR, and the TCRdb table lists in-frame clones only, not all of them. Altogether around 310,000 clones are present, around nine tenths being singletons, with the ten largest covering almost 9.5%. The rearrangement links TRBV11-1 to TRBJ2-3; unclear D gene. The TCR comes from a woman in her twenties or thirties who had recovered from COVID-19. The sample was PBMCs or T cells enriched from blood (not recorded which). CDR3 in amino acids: CASSSAITDTQYF. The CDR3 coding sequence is TGTGCCAGCAGCTCTGCGATCACAGATACGCAGTATTTT. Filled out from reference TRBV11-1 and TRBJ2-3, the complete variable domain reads EAEVAQSPRYKITEKSQAVAFWCDPISGHATLYWYRQILGQGPELLVQFQDESVVDDSQLPKDRFSAERLKGVDSTLKIQPAELGDSAMYLCASSSAITDTQYFGPGTRLTVL.